The present entry profiles one T cell receptor beta chain with its context. Original analysis: For nucleated cells, counts were estimated from reference gene primer amplification. This table comes from immunoSEQ multiplex PCR, and its TCRdb copy is limited to in-frame clones, with some not included. Clone size and V and J calls were adopted from that table, with D and trimming inferred from the DNA. This table holds over 250,000 clones, about 87% found once. This sample was included in a study of blood T cell repertoires in COVID-19. At the level of the study: PBMCs, B-cell-depleted T cells, or T cells provided the cDNA or gDNA that made up the material.

The CDR3 is 15 amino acids. Germline loops: CDR1 MDHEN, CDR2 SYDVKM. The V gene lost 5 bases and the J gene lost 3 bases, with 14 bases spanning the gap. Cohorts were based on clinical histories the participants reported. This sequence was found in a woman aged 45-65 years who had recovered from COVID-19. The chain has TRBV28 and TRBJ1-5; D is unclear. The material sequenced was PBMCs or T cells enriched from blood (not recorded which). CDR3 loop: CASSIPSRINQPQHF. As DNA, the CDR3 is TGTGCCAGCAGTATACCGTCGAGAATCAATCAGCCCCAGCATTTT.